The entry below gives a single T cell receptor (beta chain) sequence along with its context. Germline-derived CDR1 and CDR2 are SGHTS and YDEGEE. Unmatched junction bases numbered 11, after V lost 4 bases and J lost 7 bases. This CDR3 region has 15 residues. This entry belongs to a study of blood T cell repertoires in COVID-19. Study background: The United States, Italy and Spain were the sources of the acute and convalescent COVID-19 samples. Sample material is recorded as cDNA or gDNA derived from T cells, B-cell-depleted T cells, or PBMCs.

Per the authors' pipeline: Reference gene primer amplification gave estimated nucleated cell counts. The assay was immunoSEQ multiplex PCR, and TCRdb's table has in-frame clones only and misses some. That table gives V, J and clone size, and the DNA gave D and trimming. This sample has some 390,000 clones; around 87% occur once, and the top ten carry over 2%. This chain links TRBV5-8 with TRBJ1-2; 9 nucleotides match TRBD1. This clonotype was sampled from a woman aged 60-75 years with COVID-19, enrolled during active disease. Sequenced sample: peripheral blood. The CDR3, as DNA: TGTGCCAGCAGCCCTCGTCCGACAGGGGGTGCTGGCTACACCTTC. This translates into CASSPRPTGGAGYTF.